This T cell receptor (beta chain) is drawn from a study of T cell repertoires in cytomegalovirus infection. As for the study in general: Public signatures in TCR beta pointed to CMV infection and matching HLA type.

This CDR3 is built from 16 residues. V lost 5 bases and J lost 2; bases outside the gene matches: 10. Germline V gives CDR1 LNHDA, CDR2 SQIVND (reference sequence). This clonotype was seen a handful of times. The target antigen is unknown. Notes on the study in general: CMV-specific TCR beta clonotypes restricted by HLA-C were the ones dominating the ex vivo response.

Via MiXCR, TCRdb re-called the reads, giving one row per CDR3 protein. Among about 52,000 distinct CDR3 sequences, roughly a fifth were seen once, and the ten largest hold roughly 75%. The chain employs TRBV19 and TRBJ2-3; 7 bases align to TRBD1. This TCR derives from a human donor in good health (CMV status not recorded). Some clones in this sample may be carry-over from other donors' samples. The specimen comprised CD8+ T cells from cultured PBMCs, sampled from culture after CMV antigen stimulation. DNA of the CDR3: TGTGCCAGTAGTCACGGGACAGAGGAGATCACAGATACGCAGTATTTT. Amino acids: CASSHGTEEITDTQYF.